Listed here are 18 T cell receptor beta chains from one sample, sequenced in a study of OX40 agonist ivuxolimab in advanced cancers. Using immunoSEQ multiplex PCR, the repertoire was profiled, and TCRdb retains in-frame clones only, with some absent. Here the sample spans tens of thousands of clones, around 86% being singletons. Sequences were derived from CD4+ or CD8+ T cells sorted from blood, sampled in a trial of the OX40 agonist ivuxolimab. The receptors originated from an adult with an advanced solid tumor such as melanoma, head and neck, liver or kidney cancer.

This chain connects TRBV4-3 to TRBJ1-1; 8 bases align to TRBD1. This CDR3 spans 15 amino acids. Losses at the gene ends were 3 bases for V and 6 bases for J; bases not matched to a gene: 9. Germline assignment: CDR1 LGHNA and CDR2 YSLEER. CDR3 sequence reads: CASSQAETGVAEAFF. The CDR3 DNA sequence: TGCGCCAGCAGCCAGGCGGAGACAGGGGTTGCTGAAGCTTTCTTT.

Here the CDR3 reads CASSFSYTTDTQYF. CDR3 in DNA: TGTGCCAGCAGCTTCAGTTATACCACAGATACGCAGTATTTT. The chain couples TRBV7-2 to TRBJ2-3; D is ambiguous. Germline V CDR1 and CDR2: SGHTA, FQGNSA. The CDR3 is 14 residues long. V lost 3 bases, J lost 2 bases, and 9 bases lay in between.

This clone was detected only once. DNA for the CDR3: TGTGCCAGCAGTTACGACATCAATTCACCCCTCCACTTT. Translation gives CASSYDINSPLHF. The chain joins TRBV6-5 to TRBJ1-6; D remains unclear. V was pared by 2 bases and J by 7 bases, with 6 bases between. Per the germline V gene, CDR1 is MNHEY and CDR2 is SVGAGI. The CDR3 contains 13 residues.

The rearrangement links TRBV7-9 to TRBJ1-1; D is unresolved. Germline CDR1 SEHNR, CDR2 FQNEAQ (reference sequence). CDR3 length equals 14 residues. The V end lost 0 bases, the J end lost 2 bases, and 7 bases lay between the germline ends. The CDR3 DNA reads as TGTGCCAGCAGCTTAGCTCCTCCTAACACTGAAGCTTTCTTT. Protein product: CASSLAPPNTEAFF.

The chain links TRBV4-3 to TRBJ2-1; maybe TRBD2 (7 bases). Germline CDR1 reads LGHNA; CDR2 reads YSLEER. The CDR3 contains 17 residues. V was clipped by 0 bases and J by 5 bases, with 17 bases between them. In DNA, the CDR3 is TGCGCCAGCAGCCAAGAAGGGGGGGGTAGCACGCACAATGAGCAGTTCTTC. It yields the protein CASSQEGGGSTHNEQFF.

This clone was observed a few times. The V gene is TRBV29-1, the J gene TRBJ1-1, with unresolved D. CDR1 is SQVTM, CDR2 ANQGSEA, per germline. The CDR3 is 11 amino acids. Trimming stripped 7 bases from V and 3 bases from J, with 9 bases between. The CDR3 loop is CSAAEYTEAFF. CDR3 DNA: TGCAGCGCCGCGGAGTACACTGAAGCTTTCTTT.

The gene calls are TRBV18 and TRBJ2-1; perhaps TRBD1 as D (5 bases). CDR1 is KGHSH and CDR2 is LQKENI in the germline V gene. V lost 0 bases and J lost 9, with 18 bases in between. The CDR3 spans 16 residues. CDR3 sequence reads: CASSPPSQGAFGEQFF. The CDR3 bases are TGTGCCAGCTCACCACCGAGCCAGGGTGCGTTCGGTGAGCAGTTCTTC. Looking up the rest from reference TRBV18 and TRBJ2-1 gives the full variable domain: NAGVMQNPRHLVRRRGQEARLRCSPMKGHSHVYWYRQLPEEGLKFMVYLQKENIIDESGMPKERFSAEFPKEGPSILRIQQVVRGDSAAYFCASSPPSQGAFGEQFFGPGTRLTVL.

The chain joins TRBV19 to TRBJ2-2; D is ambiguous. Germline loops: CDR1 LNHDA, CDR2 SQIVND (reference sequence). The CDR3 is 14 amino acids. Trimming took 1 base from V and 0 from J, leaving 3 bases between them. In DNA form, the CDR3 reads TGTGCCAGTAGTATAGCCACGAACACCGGGGAGCTGTTTTTT. This translates into CASSIATNTGELFF.

The CDR3 region is CASSLKYQGETQYF. CDR3 nucleotide sequence: TGTGCCAGCAGCTTAAAGTACCAGGGAGAGACCCAGTACTTC. The chain carries TRBV7-8 and TRBJ2-5; TRBD1 is a possible D gene (5 bases). The CDR3 sequence is 14 residues long. CDR1 SGHVS and CDR2 FQNEAQ come from the germline V gene. Trimming pared 2 bases from V and 4 bases from J, leaving 11 bases between.

The V and J genes are TRBV18 and TRBJ1-1; 8 nucleotides line up with TRBD1. With 7 bases clipped from V and 3 bases from J, the junction kept 13 bases outside the gene matches. The CDR3 is 16 amino acids. Germline CDR1 is KGHSH and CDR2 is LQKENI. This CDR3 is CASYSGGAGSDTEAFF. The CDR3 DNA sequence: TGTGCCAGCTATTCAGGGGGCGCGGGATCGGACACTGAAGCTTTCTTT.

The V call is TRBV28, the J call TRBJ2-7; weak D call: TRBD2 (6 bases). Per the germline V gene, CDR1 is MDHEN and CDR2 is SYDVKM. Trimming removed 2 bases from V and 0 bases from J, with 8 bases in between. This CDR3 spans 14 amino acids. In DNA, the CDR3 is TGTGCCAGCAGTTTAGTCGGGAGCTCCTACGAGCAGTACTTC. Amino acids: CASSLVGSSYEQYF.

As concerns this clone: Additional DNA sequences in this sample encode the identical CDR3. The chain combines TRBV29-1 with TRBJ2-7, with D perhaps TRBD2 (6 bases). V lost 6 bases and J lost 1, with 10 bases in between. CDR3 size: 12 residues. The germline gives CDR1 SQVTM, CDR2 ANQGSEA. The CDR3 bases are TGCAGCGTGGGGACTGCATCCTACGAGCAGTACTTC. Its translation: CSVGTASYEQYF.

The V and J genes are TRBV6-5 and TRBJ2-2; no reliable D call. V was pared by 2 bases and J by 6 bases, with 13 bases between. This CDR3 is 15 amino acids long. The germline V gene encodes CDR1 MNHEY and CDR2 SVGAGI. DNA of the CDR3: TGTGCCAGCAGTTACGTTCAGCTCCCGGCCGGGGAGCTGTTTTTT. Translated, it gives CASSYVQLPAGELFF.

The J gene is TRBJ2-5, the V gene TRBV27; no firm D call. Germline V lookup: CDR1 MNHEY, CDR2 SMNVEV (reference sequence). V dropped 6 bases and J dropped 2 bases, with 10 bases sitting between them. This CDR3 spans 13 amino acids. The CDR3 bases are TGTGCCAGCAGGAACAATATACAAGAGACCCAGTACTTC. Translation: CASRNNIQETQYF.

The chain has TRBV29-1 and TRBJ2-7; the D call may be TRBD1 or TRBD2 (5 bases each). The germline V gene encodes CDR1 SQVTM and CDR2 ANQGSEA. The CDR3 contains 12 residues. The ends were cut back, 3 bases at V and 7 bases at J, with 13 bases in the middle. The CDR3 DNA is TGCAGCGTTGATCATGGGGGTCGGGAGCAGTACTTC. It yields the protein CSVDHGGREQYF.

This rearrangement joins TRBV10-1 to TRBJ2-7, with 9 bases lining up with TRBD1. The junction had 6 bases not matched to a gene; V was cut back by 7 bases and J by 5 bases. The CDR3 spans 13 residues. CDR1 is WNHNN, CDR2 SYGVQD, per germline (reference sequence). CDR3 in DNA: TGCGCCAGCAAAAGGACAGGGGATAACGAGCAGTACTTC. Translation gives CASKRTGDNEQYF.

This clone was detected once. This chain's CDR3 is CASSLRGRVGTNEKLFF. The CDR3 region has the DNA TGTGCCAGCAGCTTGAGGGGCAGGGTCGGGACTAATGAAAAACTGTTTTTT. The chain uses TRBV5-4 and TRBJ1-4, with D possibly TRBD1 on 5 matching bases. V was clipped by 1 base and J by 2 bases, with 15 bases between them. The CDR3 loop spans 17 amino acids. CDR1 is SGHNT and CDR2 is YYREEE in the germline V gene (reference sequence). Supplemented by reference TRBV5-4 and TRBJ1-4, the full variable domain reads ETGVTQSPTHLIKTRGQQVTLRCSSQSGHNTVSWYQQALGQGPQFIFQYYREEENGRGNFPPRFSGLQFPNYSSELNVNALELDDSALYLCASSLRGRVGTNEKLFFGSGTQLSVL.

In this sample, this clone turned up once. The V call is TRBV6-1, the J call TRBJ1-2; D uncertain. There are 15 residues in the CDR3. Per germline, CDR1 MNHNS and CDR2 SASEGT. V was shortened by 6 bases and J by 0 bases, with 14 bases between the two germline ends. CDR3 residues: CASRLDGSANYGYTF. In nucleotides, the CDR3 is TGTGCCAGCAGACTCGACGGCTCTGCTAACTATGGCTACACCTTC.